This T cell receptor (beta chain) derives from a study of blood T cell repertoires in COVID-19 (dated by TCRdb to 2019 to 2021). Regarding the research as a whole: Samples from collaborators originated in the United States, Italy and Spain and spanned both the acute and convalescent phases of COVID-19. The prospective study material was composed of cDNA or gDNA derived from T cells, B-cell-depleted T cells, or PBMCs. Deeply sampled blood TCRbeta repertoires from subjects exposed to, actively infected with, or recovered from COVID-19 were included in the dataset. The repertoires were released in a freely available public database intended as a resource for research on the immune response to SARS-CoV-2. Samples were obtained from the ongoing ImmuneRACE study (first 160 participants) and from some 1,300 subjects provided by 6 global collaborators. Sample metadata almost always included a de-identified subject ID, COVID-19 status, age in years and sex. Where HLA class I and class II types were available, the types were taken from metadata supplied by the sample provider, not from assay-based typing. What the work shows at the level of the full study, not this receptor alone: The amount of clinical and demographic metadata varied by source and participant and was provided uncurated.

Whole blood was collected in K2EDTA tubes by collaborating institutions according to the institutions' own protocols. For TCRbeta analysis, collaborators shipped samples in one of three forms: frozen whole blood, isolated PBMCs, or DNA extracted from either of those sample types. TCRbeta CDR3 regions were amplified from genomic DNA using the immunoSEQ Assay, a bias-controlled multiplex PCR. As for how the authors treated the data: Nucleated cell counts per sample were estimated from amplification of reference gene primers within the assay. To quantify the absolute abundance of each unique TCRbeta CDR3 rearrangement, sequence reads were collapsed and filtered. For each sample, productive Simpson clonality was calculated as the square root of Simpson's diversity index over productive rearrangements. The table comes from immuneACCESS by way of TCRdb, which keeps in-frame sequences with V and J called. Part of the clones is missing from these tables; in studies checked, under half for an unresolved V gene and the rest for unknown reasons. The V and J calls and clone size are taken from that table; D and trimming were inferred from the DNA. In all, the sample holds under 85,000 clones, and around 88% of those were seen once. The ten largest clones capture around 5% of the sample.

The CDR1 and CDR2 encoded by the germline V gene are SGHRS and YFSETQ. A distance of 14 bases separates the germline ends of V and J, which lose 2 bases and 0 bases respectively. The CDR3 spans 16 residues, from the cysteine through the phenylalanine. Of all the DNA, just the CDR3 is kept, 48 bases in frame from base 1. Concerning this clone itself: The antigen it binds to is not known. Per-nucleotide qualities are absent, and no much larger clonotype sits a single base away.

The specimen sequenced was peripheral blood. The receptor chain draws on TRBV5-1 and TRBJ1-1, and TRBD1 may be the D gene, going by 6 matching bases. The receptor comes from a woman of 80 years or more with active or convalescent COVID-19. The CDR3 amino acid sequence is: CASSFGRGTLNTEAFF. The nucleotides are TGCGCCAGCAGCTTCGGAAGGGGGACATTGAACACTGAAGCTTTCTTT. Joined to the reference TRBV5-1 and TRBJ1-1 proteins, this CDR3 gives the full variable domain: KAGVTQTPRYLIKTRGQQVTLSCSPISGHRSVSWYQQTPGQGLQFLFEYFSETQRNKGNFPGRFSGRQFSNSRSEMNVSTLELGDSALYLCASSFGRGTLNTEAFFGQGTRLTVV.